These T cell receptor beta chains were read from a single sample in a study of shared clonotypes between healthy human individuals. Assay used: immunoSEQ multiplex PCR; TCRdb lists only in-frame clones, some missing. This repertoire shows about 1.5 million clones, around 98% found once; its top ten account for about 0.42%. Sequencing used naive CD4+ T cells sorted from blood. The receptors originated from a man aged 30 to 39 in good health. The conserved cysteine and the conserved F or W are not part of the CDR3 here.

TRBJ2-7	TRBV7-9	ASSLDATGTAYEQY
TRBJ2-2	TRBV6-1	ASSRLRGGTGELF
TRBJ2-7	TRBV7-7	ASSRDGSGGQY
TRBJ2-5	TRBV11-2	ASSLDLHRVETQY
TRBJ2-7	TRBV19	ASSIFPAREGSPYEQY
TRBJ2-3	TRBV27	ASSLFRTDTQY
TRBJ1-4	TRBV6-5	ASSLWRGRGEKLF
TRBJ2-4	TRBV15	ATSRELAGGPTKNIQY
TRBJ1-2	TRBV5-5	ASSLEPTNYGYT
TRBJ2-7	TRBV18	ASSPQAAGASYEQY
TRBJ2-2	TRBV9	ASSGAAASGELF
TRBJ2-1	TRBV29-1	SVSRDRALNEQF
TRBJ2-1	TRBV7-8	ASSPSASGYNEQF